The entry that follows covers one TCR beta chain sequence. The target antigen is unknown. The data originate from a study of T cell repertoires in aging, cancer and after chemotherapy. Whole-study context: Repeat sampling of healthy donors over several months to years showed clear clonal overlap.

Germline assignment: CDR1 MNHNS and CDR2 SASEGT. The J segment lost 5 bases and the V segment lost 5 bases, leaving 16 bases of the junction unmatched. The CDR3 loop spans 18 amino acids. Rearranged V-D-J TRB sequences were amplified with a mixed TRB-A/B primer pool. Each CDR3 protein gets one entry after TCRdb re-called the multiplex PCR reads with MiXCR. Among about 6,000 distinct CDR3 sequences listed, roughly 23% were seen once. The template was genomic DNA from peripheral blood, not RNA. Study findings and constraints: Median generation probability rose over the chemotherapy interval in each cancer cohort, suggesting rebound thymic output. Age-matched healthy donors had significantly more diverse, less clonal blood TCR repertoires than untreated cancer patients.

Sequencing used blood. The rearrangement links TRBV6-1 to TRBJ2-1, with TRBD1 matching 9 bases. The clonotype comes from a human donor in good health. Written as DNA, the CDR3 is TGTGCCAGCAGTCCGGGACAGGGCCGGTTGGTGGACAACAATGAGCAGTTCTTC. The encoded protein is CASSPGQGRLVDNNEQFF.